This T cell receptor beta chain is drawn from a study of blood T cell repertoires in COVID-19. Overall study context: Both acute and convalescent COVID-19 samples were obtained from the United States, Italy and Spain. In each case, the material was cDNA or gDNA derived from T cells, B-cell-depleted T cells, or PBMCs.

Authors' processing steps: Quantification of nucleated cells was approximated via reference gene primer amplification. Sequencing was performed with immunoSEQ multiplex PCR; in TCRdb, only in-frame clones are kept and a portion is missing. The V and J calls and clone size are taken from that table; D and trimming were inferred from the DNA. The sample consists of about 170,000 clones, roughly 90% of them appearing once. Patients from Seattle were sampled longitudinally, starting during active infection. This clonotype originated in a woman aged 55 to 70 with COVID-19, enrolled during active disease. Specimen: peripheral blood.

The CDR3 here is CASSQPQGVYNEQFF. The CDR3 region has the DNA TGCGCCAGCAGCCAACCACAGGGGGTGTACAATGAGCAGTTCTTC. This chain connects TRBV4-1 to TRBJ2-1; TRBD1 aligns across 8 bases. The CDR3 has 15 residues. V was clipped by 2 bases and J by 4 bases; unmatched bases: 4. The V gene's germline CDR1 is MGHRA and CDR2 YSYEKL.